This T cell receptor (beta chain) derives from a study of blood T cell repertoires in COVID-19. Overall study context: COVID-19 samples from acute and convalescent phases originated in the United States, Italy and Spain. Sample material is recorded as cDNA or gDNA derived from T cells, B-cell-depleted T cells, or PBMCs.

This clone was counted at least ten times. Study processing details: Cell counts per sample came from amplifying reference gene primers. Sequenced by immunoSEQ multiplex PCR; TCRdb stores in-frame clones only, minus some. The DNA gave D and trimming, while V, J and clone size come from that table. The sample contains about 140,000 clones, over 60% of which appear only once. The CDR3 spans 17 residues. Sequences were obtained from peripheral blood. This TCR came from a woman aged 50 to 60 with active or convalescent COVID-19. V and J are TRBV12-2 and TRBJ1-3; TRBD1, the D gene given by the table, was not confirmed from the DNA. TRBV12-2 is a listed pseudogene. The CDR3 here is CASRLDGNRGPGNTIYF. DNA of the CDR3: TGTGCAAGTCGCTTAGACGGAAACAGGGGGCCTGGAAACACCATATATTTT.